One and the same sample provided the 10 T cell receptor beta chains below, sequenced in a study of T cells after somatic rescue of genetic block. The table came from immunoSEQ multiplex PCR; TCRdb's copy has only in-frame clones and leaves some out. Among roughly 58,000 clones listed, 90% to 97% were seen once. The sequenced sample consisted of peripheral blood mononuclear cells (PBMCs). Receptors originate from a child younger than two.

This chain links TRBV13 with TRBJ2-3; maybe TRBD2 (5 bases). The CDR3 spans 15 residues. Germline lookup yields CDR1 PRHDT and CDR2 FYEKMQ (reference sequence). Trimming stripped 4 bases from V and 3 bases from J, with 14 bases between. As DNA, the CDR3 is TGTGCCAGCAGCTCCCACAGAGGAGGTACAGATACGCAGTATTTT. Translated, it gives CASSSHRGGTDTQYF.

This sequence joins TRBV20-1 and TRBJ1-1; D is possibly TRBD1 (5 bases). Germline-derived CDR1 and CDR2 are DFQATT and SNEGSKA (reference sequence). This CDR3 is 11 amino acids long. The germline V and J ends were trimmed by 3 bases and 10 bases, with 12 bases remaining between them. CDR3 sequence: CSARLRETAFF. CDR3 sequence (DNA): TGCAGTGCTAGGCTCAGGGAGACAGCTTTCTTT.

This clone appeared a single time. The chain is built from TRBV28 and TRBJ1-1; D ambiguous. Per germline, CDR1 MDHEN and CDR2 SYDVKM. The V gene lost 5 bases and the J gene lost 8 bases, with 15 bases spanning the gap. The CDR3 has 13 amino acids. CDR3 amino acids: CASSKPRPSEAFF. CDR3 coding DNA: TGTGCCAGCAGTAAGCCGAGACCTAGCGAAGCTTTCTTT. The full variable domain, in which reference TRBV28 and TRBJ1-1 provide the parts outside the CDR3, is DVKVTQSSRYLVKRTGEKVFLECVQDMDHENMFWYRQDPGLGLRLIYFSYDVKMKEKGDIPEGYSVSREKKERFSLILESASTNQTSMYLCASSKPRPSEAFFGQGTRLTVV.

The J gene is TRBJ2-7, the V gene TRBV5-4; 9 bases map to TRBD2. Germline V gene lookup returns CDR1 SGHNT and CDR2 YYREEE (reference sequence). CDR3 length equals 16 residues. Trimming at V came to 1 base and at J to 0 bases, leaving 5 bases not matched to a gene. This CDR3 reads CASSLRLAGRSYEQYF. CDR3 coding DNA: TGTGCCAGCAGCTTGCGGCTAGCGGGACGCTCCTACGAGCAGTACTTC.

This clone was detected once. This chain connects TRBV27 to TRBJ2-1; the D is unclear. Trimming removed 3 bases at V and 0 bases at J, with 9 bases between. The CDR3 length is 15 residues. Germline CDR1 reads MNHEY; CDR2 reads SMNVEV (reference sequence). CDR3 in amino acids: CASSFRVSSYNEQFF. The CDR3, as DNA: TGTGCCAGCAGTTTCCGGGTAAGCTCCTACAATGAGCAGTTCTTC.

The genes are TRBV27 and TRBJ1-6; D is perhaps TRBD1 (6 bases). The germline V and J ends were trimmed by 5 bases and 6 bases, with 11 bases remaining between them. This CDR3 has 14 residues. Germline V gene sequence: CDR1 MNHEY, CDR2 SMNVEV (reference sequence). The CDR3 DNA follows: TGTGCCAGCAGTACACAGGGTCCTAATTCACCCCTCCACTTT. Translating it yields CASSTQGPNSPLHF.

V gene TRBV5-1 combines with J gene TRBJ2-7; 9 bases match TRBD2. The CDR3 loop spans 17 amino acids. Germline assignment: CDR1 SGHRS and CDR2 YFSETQ. Trimming at V came to 0 bases and at J to 0 bases, leaving 7 bases not matched to a gene. The DNA for the CDR3 is TGCGCCAGCAGCTTGGGTTCTAGCGGGATTAGCTCCTACGAGCAGTACTTC. Its translation is CASSLGSSGISSYEQYF.

V usage is TRBV28 and J usage is TRBJ2-3; TRBD2 matches at 10 bases. Germline loops: CDR1 MDHEN, CDR2 SYDVKM. J was trimmed by 1 base and V by 2 bases; bases with no gene match: 0. The CDR3 spans 15 residues. CDR3: CASSLGLAGTDTQYF. Written as DNA, the CDR3 is TGTGCCAGCAGTTTAGGACTAGCGGGCACAGATACGCAGTATTTT.

This clone came up a few times. The chain links TRBV1 to TRBJ1-1; TRBD1, the table's D call, lacks a check against the DNA. TRBV1 is deemed a pseudogene. This CDR3 has 14 amino acids. The CDR3 coding sequence is TGCACCAGCAGCCGGGACAGGGGGAACACTGAAGCTTTCTTT. Translation gives CTSSRDRGNTEAFF.

V gene TRBV7-2 combines with J gene TRBJ2-5; D is unclear. Judging by the DNA end, TRBJ2-7 fits better; the J call may be wrong. Per the germline V gene, CDR1 is SGHTA and CDR2 is FQGNSA. The CDR3 has 13 amino acids. The CDR3 DNA follows: TGTGCCAGCAGCTTAGCGCGACACTACGAGCAGTACTTC. Translated, it gives CASSLARHYEQYF.